This TCR beta chain appears in the sequencing data of a study of T cell repertoires in cytomegalovirus infection. Study summary: Both recently identified HLA-C-restricted and well-studied HLA-B-restricted CMV epitopes were used in the study. Study-wide points: Dominating the ex vivo response were TCR beta clonotypes that were CMV-specific and HLA-C-restricted. Adding up the frequency of public TCR beta families identified people who carried CMV plus the relevant HLA.

One entry per CDR3 protein, called by TCRdb with MiXCR from the reads. The table lists hundreds of thousands of distinct CDR3 sequences, 30% to 35% of them singletons. Germline CDR1 reads SEHNR; CDR2 reads FQNEAQ (reference sequence). The V and J ends lost 4 bases and 3 bases respectively, with 7 bases between them. This CDR3 spans 12 amino acids. A word on this clonotype: Its specificity is not known.

The sequence was collected from a human donor in good health (CMV status not recorded). Some clones in this sample may be carry-over from other donors' samples. The chain is built from TRBV7-9 and TRBJ2-7; D may be TRBD2 (6 bases). The input for sequencing was cultured CD8+ T cells from PBMCs, taken from culture after CMV antigen stimulation. The CDR3 reads CASSWDFYEQYF. CDR3 coding DNA: TGTGCCAGCAGCTGGGACTTCTACGAGCAGTACTTC.